The sequence of this T cell receptor (beta chain) was determined in a study of blood T cell repertoires in COVID-19. With 3 bases removed from V and 2 bases from J, the gap between germline ends came to 14 bases. CDR3 size: 16 residues. CDR1 MGHRA and CDR2 YSYEKL come from the germline V gene. Original data processing: Amplification from reference gene primers served as the basis for estimated nucleated cell counts. Profiled with immunoSEQ multiplex PCR; TCRdb holds only in-frame clones, not every one. Clone size and the V and J calls come from that table; the DNA yielded D and trimming. The sample shows some 240,000 clones, roughly 80% of them seen only once. Clinical histories supplied by participants themselves formed the basis of cohort assignment. Recovered status applied to Cohort 3 donors who had two consecutive negative PCRs. It also applied to those with clearance or with symptom resolution.

The sequence derives from a man aged 50 to 60 who had recovered from COVID-19. The chain has TRBV4-1 and TRBJ1-5, with D possibly matching TRBD1 (6 bases). Specimen: PBMCs or T cells enriched from blood (not recorded which). The CDR3 spells CASSHSGARGNQPQHF. The CDR3 DNA follows: TGCGCCAGCAGCCATTCAGGGGCGCGGGGCAATCAGCCCCAGCATTTT.